The 18 T cell receptor beta chains given below trace back to one sample, sequenced in a study of cytomegalovirus exposure and HLA in healthy donors. The study ran its PCR with 60 Vbeta and 13 Jbeta primers. Only in-frame clones appear in the TCRdb table, and some are missing; sequencing was by immunoSEQ multiplex PCR. The profile shows about 180,000 clones, 75% to 85% of them singletons. The sequencing input was PBMCs. These receptors were obtained from a young man in good health and CMV-seronegative.

This chain uses TRBV6-6 with TRBJ1-5, with D possibly matching TRBD1 (5 bases). Germline assignment: CDR1 MNHNY and CDR2 SVGAGI (reference sequence). The CDR3 is 13 amino acids. Trimming cost V 5 bases and J 3 bases, with 8 bases left between them. The CDR3 sequence is CASSDSNNQPQHF. CDR3 DNA: TGTGCCAGCAGTGACAGTAACAATCAGCCCCAGCATTTT.

V is TRBV10-3 and J is TRBJ2-1, with D possibly TRBD1 on 5 matching bases. The CDR3 sequence is 14 residues long. Germline V CDR1 and CDR2: ENHRY, SYGVKD. The germline V and J ends were trimmed by 7 bases and 8 bases, with 18 bases remaining between them. CDR3: CAITKSDRLDEQFF. For the CDR3, the DNA is TGTGCCATCACCAAATCTGACAGATTGGATGAGCAGTTCTTC.

This chain joins TRBV7-8 and TRBJ2-7; 9 bases align to TRBD1. The V gene end was trimmed by 3 bases and the J gene end by 6 bases; junction bases not matched to a gene: 9. The germline V gene has CDR1 SGHVS and CDR2 FQNEAQ. The CDR3 runs 15 residues. CDR3 region: CASSFLDRGGGEQYF. Here the CDR3 DNA reads TGTGCCAGCAGCTTTCTGGACAGGGGAGGAGGCGAGCAGTACTTC.

The gene calls are TRBV19 and TRBJ2-3, with TRBD2 matching over 7 bases. The V gene end was trimmed by 6 bases and the J gene end by 0 bases; junction bases not matched to a gene: 6. CDR1 is LNHDA and CDR2 is SQIVND in the germline V gene (reference sequence). CDR3 length: 15 residues. The CDR3 spells CASRSPAGSTDTQYF. The CDR3, as DNA: TGTGCCAGTAGATCGCCAGCGGGGAGCACAGATACGCAGTATTTT.

V usage is TRBV6-5 and J usage is TRBJ1-2; D not certain. The V and J ends lost 5 bases and 6 bases respectively, with 19 bases between them. The length of the CDR3 is 15 residues. The germline V gene has CDR1 MNHEY and CDR2 SVGAGI. CDR3 coding DNA: TGTGCCAGCAGTCCTAAACCCCGTTCTCCAAATGGCTACACCTTC. This translates into CASSPKPRSPNGYTF.

V and J are TRBV6-5 and TRBJ1-2; D not resolved. This CDR3 region has 15 residues. Trimming took 0 bases from V and 8 from J, leaving 16 bases between them. Germline CDR1 is MNHEY and CDR2 is SVGAGI. CDR3: CASSYSGVDTGGYTF. The CDR3 DNA follows: TGTGCCAGCAGTTACTCGGGCGTGGATACCGGAGGCTACACCTTC.

This rearrangement joins TRBV27 to TRBJ2-4; tentative D call: TRBD2 (6 bases). V gave up 4 bases and J gave up 0 bases, with 13 bases separating them. CDR1 and CDR2 from the germline V gene are MNHEY and SMNVEV (reference sequence). The CDR3 length is 16 residues. CDR3 protein: CASSWSGLIAKNIQYF. The CDR3 DNA is TGTGCCAGCAGTTGGAGCGGGTTAATAGCCAAAAACATTCAGTACTTC.

Only one count was recorded for this clone. A junction end diverges from the germline sequence, so it may reflect a read error. This chain links TRBV29-1 with TRBJ1-3, with D unresolved. The CDR3 is 13 residues long. Germline CDR1 and CDR2: SQVTM and ANQGSEA. The CDR3 is CSAEFNSGNTIYF. CDR3 in DNA: TGCAGCGCTGAATTCAACTCTGGAAACACCATATATTTT.

The chain recombines TRBV9 with TRBJ2-3, with 9 bases fitting TRBD2. V lost 7 bases to trimming and J lost 4 bases; unmatched junction nucleotides: 10. The CDR3 loop spans 15 amino acids. Germline V lookup: CDR1 SGDLS, CDR2 YYNGEE. For the CDR3, the DNA is TGTGCCAGCTCGACGCTAGCGGGGATCTCAGATACGCAGTATTTT. This codes for CASSTLAGISDTQYF.

The chain combines TRBV5-4 with TRBJ1-2, with 9 bases matching TRBD1. The V segment lost 4 bases and the J segment 2 bases; nucleotides outside the gene matches: 6. There are 15 residues in the CDR3. The germline V gene has CDR1 SGHNT and CDR2 YYREEE (reference sequence). This CDR3 is CASSLPGTGNYGYTF. For the CDR3, the DNA is TGTGCCAGCAGCCTCCCCGGGACAGGGAACTATGGCTACACCTTC.

The chain has TRBV27 and TRBJ2-3; D not certain. V was trimmed by 5 bases and J by 1 base, leaving 4 bases between them. The CDR3 loop spans 12 amino acids. Germline V lookup: CDR1 MNHEY, CDR2 SMNVEV (reference sequence). This CDR3 is CASSTGTDTQYF. DNA for the CDR3: TGTGCCAGCAGTACAGGCACAGATACGCAGTATTTT.

The rearrangement links TRBV6-6 to TRBJ2-2; D might be TRBD1 (7 bases). CDR1 and CDR2 from the germline V gene are MNHNY and SVGAGI (reference sequence). This CDR3 has 14 residues. With 7 bases removed from V and 5 bases from J, the gap between germline ends came to 14 bases. CDR3 in DNA: TGTGCCAGCAACGGAGGGGGCCTGACCGGGGAGCTGTTTTTT. Encoded protein: CASNGGGLTGELFF.

V usage is TRBV2 and J usage is TRBJ2-1, with D tentatively TRBD2 (6 bases). Trimming removed 0 bases at V and 0 bases at J, with 15 bases between. The CDR3 consists of 18 residues. Per the germline V gene, CDR1 is SNHLY and CDR2 is FYNNEI. CDR3 protein: CASSEALGRGSSYNEQFF. For the CDR3, the DNA is TGTGCCAGCAGTGAAGCGCTAGGGCGGGGAAGCTCCTACAATGAGCAGTTCTTC.

The chain recombines TRBV5-1 with TRBJ1-5; 8 bases align to TRBD1. V lost 4 bases and J lost 4; bases outside the gene matches: 4. This CDR3 has 14 amino acids. The V gene's germline CDR1 is SGHRS and CDR2 YFSETQ. This CDR3 reads CASSPDRANQPQHF. In nucleotides, the CDR3 is TGCGCCAGCAGCCCGGACAGGGCAAATCAGCCCCAGCATTTT.

This chain links TRBV5-5 with TRBJ2-7; 10 bases match TRBD1. After removal of 4 bases from V and 5 bases from J, the junction contained 9 bases not matched to a gene. The V gene's germline CDR1 is SGHKS and CDR2 YYEKEE (reference sequence). This CDR3 spans 15 amino acids. CDR3 nucleotides: TGTGCCAGCAGCCTATACCGGGACAGGGGAGACGAGCAGTACTTC. Protein: CASSLYRDRGDEQYF.

This rearrangement joins TRBV28 to TRBJ2-3; D is undetermined. The CDR3 covers 16 residues. The germline V gene has CDR1 MDHEN and CDR2 SYDVKM. Deletions cut 0 bases from V and 0 bases from J, with 10 bases between. The CDR3 DNA follows: TGTGCCAGCAGTTTATGGACGGGTCTAAGCACAGATACGCAGTATTTT. Its translation: CASSLWTGLSTDTQYF.

As to this clone: The CDR3 does not close with the conserved phenylalanine or tryptophan, likely indicating a read error. The DNA is left out, because the CDR3 cannot be placed on it with certainty; the CDR3 is given as TCRdb lists it. The chain recombines TRBV9 with TRBJ1-2; TRBD1, the D gene given by the table, was not confirmed from the DNA. The CDR3 numbers 8 amino acids, ends counted. Germline values: CDR1 SGDLS, CDR2 YYNGEE. This CDR3 is CASSVATS.

This chain links TRBV27 with TRBJ2-7; 7 bases are shared with TRBD1. J gave up 9 bases and V 5 bases, and 13 bases lay outside the gene matches. Looked up from germline, CDR1 is MNHEY and CDR2 is SMNVEV (reference sequence). This CDR3 is 14 amino acids long. The CDR3 protein is CASSVTGPGFGQYF. CDR3 sequence (DNA): TGTGCCAGCAGTGTGACAGGGCCGGGCTTTGGGCAGTACTTC.